Listed here are 11 T cell receptor beta chains from one sample, sequenced in a study of cytomegalovirus exposure and HLA in healthy donors. PCR used 60 Vbeta primers and 13 Jbeta primers. Assay used: immunoSEQ multiplex PCR; TCRdb lists only in-frame clones, some missing. The data contain tens of thousands of clones, about 76% of them singletons. The sample comprised PBMCs. These TCRs come from a woman in her forties in good health and CMV-seropositive.

V gene TRBV6-1 combines with J gene TRBJ2-3; 13 bases fit TRBD2. V trimming: 6 bases; J trimming: 4 bases; junction bases outside the gene matches: 4. The germline V gene encodes CDR1 MNHNS and CDR2 SASEGT. CDR3 length equals 15 residues. CDR3 sequence (DNA): TGTGCCAGCAGCGCACTAGCGGGGGGGCCAGATACGCAGTATTTT. It is translated as CASSALAGGPDTQYF.

The genes are TRBV4-3 and TRBJ2-7; D is ambiguous. Germline assignment: CDR1 LGHNA and CDR2 YSLEER. V was trimmed by 0 bases and J by 7 bases, leaving 16 bases between them. The CDR3 is 15 residues long. The CDR3 loop reads CASSQETNTRREQYF. The CDR3 coding sequence is TGCGCCAGCAGCCAAGAAACGAATACTCGCCGGGAGCAGTACTTC.

The V and J genes are TRBV4-3 and TRBJ1-1, with TRBD1 identical over 10 bases. The CDR3 spans 16 residues. V shed 1 base, J shed 11 bases, and the junction held 13 bases outside the gene matches. Germline V lookup: CDR1 LGHNA, CDR2 YSLEER. CDR3 in amino acids: CASSQGEGTGAVVAFF. CDR3 DNA: TGCGCCAGCAGCCAAGGAGAGGGGACAGGGGCCGTGGTGGCTTTCTTT.

This chain connects TRBV30 to TRBJ1-3; tentatively, D is TRBD1 (6 bases). Trimming took off 3 bases at V and 4 bases at J, with 13 bases between the two ends. The CDR3 contains 14 residues. Germline V gives CDR1 GTSNPN, CDR2 SVGIG (reference sequence). CDR3 in amino acids: CAWSGTGTGNTIYF. The CDR3 DNA reads TGTGCCTGGAGCGGTACAGGGACCGGAAACACCATATATTTT.

The chain links TRBV5-6 to TRBJ1-2; D gene unclear. Germline loops: CDR1 SGHDT, CDR2 YYEEEE. With 2 bases removed from V and 7 bases from J, the gap between germline ends came to 9 bases. CDR3 size: 12 residues. In DNA form, the CDR3 reads TGTGCCAGCAGCTTCAGCTCGGGTGGCTACACCTTC. Its protein product is CASSFSSGGYTF.

The genes are TRBV7-8 and TRBJ2-3, with 10 bases identical to TRBD2. The V gene's germline CDR1 is SGHVS and CDR2 FQNEAQ. Trimming took 1 base from V and 7 from J; bases not matched to a gene: 11. The CDR3 contains 17 residues. CDR3 amino acids: CASSLGGASGSGNTQYF. For the CDR3, the DNA is TGTGCCAGCAGCTTAGGAGGGGCTAGCGGGAGCGGAAATACGCAGTATTTT.

Written as DNA, the CDR3 is TGTGCCAGCAGCGTAGATCAAACGGTGAACACTGAAGCTTTCTTT. This encodes CASSVDQTVNTEAFF. V is TRBV9 and J is TRBJ1-1, with no clear D. V lost 0 bases and J 0 bases, leaving 9 bases between the germline ends. Germline V gives CDR1 SGDLS, CDR2 YYNGEE. The CDR3 has 15 residues.

This clone appeared once. The rearrangement joins TRBV7-6 to TRBJ2-7; TRBD1 might be the D (5 bases). The CDR3 runs 19 residues. The germline gives CDR1 SGHVS, CDR2 FNYEAQ. Between the trimmed V and J ends, which lost 4 bases and 2 bases, there was a span of 27 bases. Here the CDR3 reads CASSWAGPRNLQGAYEQYF. CDR3 coding DNA: TGTGCCAGCAGCTGGGCCGGACCGAGAAATCTCCAAGGGGCCTACGAGCAGTACTTC.

The genes are TRBV6-1 and TRBJ1-1; 11 bases map to TRBD1. The germline V gene encodes CDR1 MNHNS and CDR2 SASEGT. Losses at the gene ends were 4 bases for V and 3 bases for J; bases not matched to a gene: 4. The CDR3 runs to 15 residues. CDR3 amino acids: CASSGTGGRDTEAFF. The CDR3 DNA follows: TGTGCCAGCAGTGGGACAGGGGGCCGGGACACTGAAGCTTTCTTT.

The gene calls are TRBV18 and TRBJ2-5, with 7 bases aligning to TRBD1. V shed 2 bases, J shed 3 bases, and the junction held 12 bases outside the gene matches. This CDR3 has 17 residues. Germline V gives CDR1 KGHSH, CDR2 LQKENI. The DNA for the CDR3 is TGTGCCAGCTCACCAGGACAGGAGGTCGTAGGCAAAGAGACCCAGTACTTC. It encodes CASSPGQEVVGKETQYF.

This rearrangement joins TRBV30 to TRBJ2-1, with 7 bases that match TRBD2. This CDR3 spans 11 amino acids. Germline CDR1 reads GTSNPN; CDR2 reads SVGIG (reference sequence). V shed 2 bases, J shed 10 bases, and the junction held 2 bases outside the gene matches. In DNA form, the CDR3 reads TGTGCCTGGAGTTATAGCGGGGAGCAGTTCTTC. Its translation is CAWSYSGEQFF.